Here is one TCR beta chain with its context. TCRdb re-called the 5' RACE reads and shows each CDR3 protein once, DNA omitted. This repertoire includes approximately 460,000 distinct CDR3 sequences. Germline-derived CDR1 and CDR2 are SGHTA and FQGNSA. The CDR3 covers 15 residues. The sample comes from a study of T cells expressing NK-cell markers. The V call is TRBV7-2, the J call TRBJ2-3; TCRdb's D call of TRBD2 is untestable without DNA. This clonotype was sampled from a woman aged 18 to 75 in good health. Sequenced input: blood T cells: a sorted CD56 or NKG2C T cell subset, CD4+ or CD8+ T cells, or bulk PBMC T cells (not recorded which). CDR3 protein: CASSFGRVGGDTQYF.